The 16 T cell receptor beta chains given below trace back to one sample, sequenced in a study of control samples from healthy donors and cancer patients. Produced via immunoSEQ multiplex PCR; TCRdb's table is partial and in-frame only. The sample includes over 85,000 clones, more than 85% of them seen just once. Material for sequencing was blood. The receptors were gathered from a woman aged 30 to 39 in good health.

J is TRBJ1-1 and V is TRBV11-2; D possibly corresponds to TRBD1 (5 bases). V lost 5 bases to trimming and J lost 4 bases, with 17 bases between them. CDR1 is SGHAT and CDR2 is FQNNGV in the germline V gene. The length of the CDR3 is 15 residues. The CDR3 sequence: CASSPWAGQGTEAFF. CDR3 nucleotide sequence: TGTGCCAGCAGCCCTTGGGCAGGTCAGGGCACTGAAGCTTTCTTT.

The rearrangement joins TRBV11-3 to TRBJ1-5; D ambiguous. The germline V gene has CDR1 SGHNT and CDR2 YENEEA. CDR3 length: 13 residues. V was trimmed by 5 bases and J by 5 bases, leaving 10 bases between them. CDR3: CASSRGSDQPQHF. In nucleotides, the CDR3 is TGTGCCAGCAGCCGTGGATCGGATCAGCCCCAGCATTTT.

This rearrangement joins TRBV9 to TRBJ2-1; 7 bases agree with TRBD1. Germline values: CDR1 SGDLS, CDR2 YYNGEE. This CDR3 is built from 16 residues. V dropped 4 bases and J dropped 0; count of bases not matched to a gene: 7. The CDR3 nucleotides read TGTGCCAGCAGCCCAGGGGGTATCAGCTCCTACAATGAGCAGTTCTTC. It translates to CASSPGGISSYNEQFF.

J is TRBJ1-5 and V is TRBV28; D is unresolved. Germline CDR1 is MDHEN and CDR2 is SYDVKM. The V gene lost 3 bases and the J gene lost 0 bases, with 9 bases spanning the gap. The CDR3 extends over 15 amino acids. The CDR3 DNA follows: TGTGCCAGCAGTTTCTCCAGAGATAGCAATCAGCCCCAGCATTTT. Its protein is CASSFSRDSNQPQHF.

The rearrangement links TRBV28 to TRBJ1-5; TRBD1 might be the D (6 bases). V was pared by 2 bases and J by 6 bases, with 11 bases between. From germline, CDR1 is MDHEN and CDR2 SYDVKM. The CDR3 is 14 residues long. DNA of the CDR3: TGTGCCAGCAGTTTAAGGGGGGCGGGTCAGCCCCAGCATTTT. Translation gives CASSLRGAGQPQHF.

This clone has just one count. The V and J genes are TRBV5-8 and TRBJ2-3; the match to TRBD1 covers 7 bases. CDR3 length equals 14 residues. CDR1 is SGHTS and CDR2 is YDEGEE in the germline V gene. V gave up 5 bases and J gave up 4 bases; unmatched junction bases: 7. CDR3 residues: CASSREGAPDTQYF. CDR3 in DNA: TGTGCCAGCAGTCGTGAGGGGGCTCCAGATACGCAGTATTTT.

This chain joins TRBV6-5 and TRBJ2-5, with D hard to call. There are 14 residues in the CDR3. Germline CDR1 and CDR2: MNHEY and SVGAGI. V was clipped by 0 bases and J by 5 bases, with 10 bases between them. CDR3 residues: CASSYSAGWETQYF. Written as DNA, the CDR3 is TGTGCCAGCAGTTACTCGGCTGGTTGGGAGACCCAGTACTTC.

The V and J genes are TRBV18 and TRBJ1-6, with D unresolved. Germline lookup yields CDR1 KGHSH and CDR2 LQKENI. This CDR3 spans 12 amino acids. Trimming removed 0 bases at V and 10 bases at J, with 4 bases between. This chain's CDR3 is CASSPPGSPLHF. Written as DNA, the CDR3 is TGTGCCAGCTCACCACCGGGATCACCCCTCCACTTT.

V and J are TRBV5-1 and TRBJ1-1; TRBD1 aligns across 9 bases. The CDR3 length is 15 residues. CDR1 and CDR2 (germline): SGHRS, YFSETQ. Trimming took 3 bases from V and 4 from J; bases not matched to a gene: 7. This chain's CDR3 is CASSSRGQGSTEAFF. The CDR3 DNA is TGCGCCAGCAGCTCAAGGGGACAGGGAAGCACTGAAGCTTTCTTT.

This chain connects TRBV7-9 to TRBJ1-2; D unclear. Per germline, CDR1 SEHNR and CDR2 FQNEAQ (reference sequence). The CDR3 has 11 residues. V was clipped by 5 bases and J by 5 bases, with 6 bases between them. The CDR3 bases are TGTGCCAGCAGCGAAACATATGGCTACACCTTC. Amino acids: CASSETYGYTF.

This chain uses TRBV19 with TRBJ1-3; D is ambiguous. In germline, CDR1 is LNHDA, CDR2 SQIVND (reference sequence). V lost 5 bases and J lost 2, with 13 bases in between. The CDR3 is made up of 15 amino acids. CDR3 bases: TGTGCCAGTAGTGCCGGGATTACCCCTGGAAACACCATATATTTT. This gives the protein CASSAGITPGNTIYF. Based on the CDR3 plus reference TRBV19 and TRBJ1-3, the full variable domain is DGGITQSPKYLFRKEGQNVTLSCEQNLNHDAMYWYRQDPGQGLRLIYYSQIVNDFQKGDIAEGYSVSREKKESFPLTVTSAQKNPTAFYLCASSAGITPGNTIYFGEGSWLTVV.

The gene calls are TRBV19 and TRBJ1-5; D unclear. The CDR3 length is 13 residues. Germline V gene lookup returns CDR1 LNHDA and CDR2 SQIVND (reference sequence). Trimming removed 1 base at V and 4 bases at J, with 5 bases between. The CDR3 nucleotides are TGTGCCAGTAGTATAGCGGAAAATCAGCCCCAGCATTTT. Its protein product is CASSIAENQPQHF.

CDR3 sequence (DNA): TGCAGCGTTGACAAGACTGGGGCCAACGTCCTGACTTTC. Protein: CSVDKTGANVLTF. The chain has TRBV29-1 and TRBJ2-6, with D unresolved. Germline values: CDR1 SQVTM, CDR2 ANQGSEA. Trimming took off 3 bases at V and 2 bases at J, with 5 bases between the two ends. The CDR3 is 13 residues long.

This sequence joins TRBV7-6 and TRBJ2-1; TRBD2 aligns across 8 bases. The germline gives CDR1 SGHVS, CDR2 FNYEAQ. This CDR3 contains 14 residues. The V gene end was trimmed by 1 base and the J gene end by 9 bases; junction bases not matched to a gene: 5. The CDR3 reads CASSLGLARGEQFF. CDR3 bases: TGTGCCAGCAGCTTAGGACTAGCGAGGGGTGAGCAGTTCTTC.

The chain uses TRBV7-9 and TRBJ2-3; 8 bases match TRBD2. The germline V gene encodes CDR1 SEHNR and CDR2 FQNEAQ (reference sequence). The V and J ends lost 5 bases and 2 bases, in that order; junction bases with no gene match: 6. The CDR3 loop spans 15 amino acids. CDR3 sequence (DNA): TGTGCCAGCAGCCAAACTAGCGGTCTCACAGATACGCAGTATTTT. Translating gives CASSQTSGLTDTQYF.

The rearrangement uses TRBV19 and TRBJ2-3; 10 bases fit TRBD1. This CDR3 spans 17 amino acids. The V gene's germline CDR1 is LNHDA and CDR2 SQIVND (reference sequence). Unmatched junction bases numbered 11, after V lost 6 bases and J lost 2 bases. This chain's CDR3 is CASSSPRGTGATDTQYF. The CDR3 DNA reads TGTGCCAGTAGCTCCCCGCGAGGGACAGGGGCCACAGATACGCAGTATTTT.